These 32 T cell receptor beta chains share one sample of origin, sequenced in a study. Each CDR3 protein is one row after TCRdb ran MiXCR on the 5' RACE reads. This table holds 60,000 to 65,000 distinct CDR3 sequences, roughly 22% found once. The sample comprised memory CD4+ T cells sorted from a lymph node. Subset defined: memory CD4+ T cells, CD4+CD45RO+CD25-. The receptors stem from a female donor with breast cancer.

The chain combines TRBV7-2 with TRBJ2-3, with TRBD2 matching 11 bases. The V gene's germline CDR1 is SGHTA and CDR2 FQGNSA. With V trimmed by 1 base and J by 2 bases, 11 bases remained unmatched. The CDR3 totals 19 residues. The CDR3, as DNA: TGTGCCAGCAGCTTAGTGGGGACCCTAGCGGGAGGTTCCACAGATACGCAGTATTTT. As protein: CASSLVGTLAGGSTDTQYF.

This clonotype came up a few times. V and J are TRBV7-3 and TRBJ2-1, with 7 bases identical to TRBD2. J gave up 6 bases and V 3 bases, and 2 bases lay outside the gene matches. The germline CDR1 and CDR2 sequences are SGHTA and FQGTGA. The CDR3 extends over 13 amino acids. This CDR3 reads CASSFGLVNEQFF. CDR3 DNA sequence: TGTGCCAGCAGCTTCGGACTAGTCAATGAGCAGTTCTTC.

This clonotype is medium-sized within its sample. CDR3 sequence reads: CSVEETGSYGYTF. CDR3 nucleotide sequence: TGCAGCGTTGAAGAGACAGGGTCATATGGCTACACCTTC. The V call is TRBV29-1, the J call TRBJ1-2, with TRBD1 identical over 7 bases. V shed 0 bases and J 5 bases; nucleotides not matched to a gene: 3. CDR3 length: 13 residues. Germline V gives CDR1 SQVTM, CDR2 ANQGSEA.

This clonotype has more than one count but fewer than ten. This chain joins TRBV2 and TRBJ2-5, with TRBD1 identical over 7 bases. The CDR3 contains 14 residues. V was pared by 7 bases and J by 4 bases, with 9 bases of the junction left unmatched. Germline-derived CDR1 and CDR2 are SNHLY and FYNNEI. CDR3 in DNA: TGTGCCAGCAAAGGGAGACAGGGTGGAGAGACCCAGTACTTC. Translation gives CASKGRQGGETQYF.

The gene calls are TRBV11-2 and TRBJ2-1, with TRBD2 identical over 9 bases. The J segment lost 6 bases and the V segment lost 2 bases, leaving 5 bases of the junction unmatched. CDR1 is SGHAT, CDR2 FQNNGV, per germline. There are 15 residues in the CDR3. CDR3 DNA: TGTGCCAGCAGCTTATTACCTAGCGGGATCAATGAGCAGTTCTTC. Residues: CASSLLPSGINEQFF.

Points on this clonotype: The junction departs from the called germline gene at one end, perhaps through a read error. This rearrangement joins TRBV5-1 to TRBJ1-1, with a possible D match to TRBD1 (5 bases). Germline V gene lookup returns CDR1 SGHRS and CDR2 YFSETQ. This CDR3 region has 15 residues. The CDR3, as DNA: TGCGCCAGCACCCTTCTTGGGGCCCCCAGCACTGGAGCTTTCTTT. Protein: CASTLLGAPSTGAFF.

The chain couples TRBV2 to TRBJ2-6, with D possibly TRBD2 on 5 matching bases. Trimming stripped 2 bases from V and 0 bases from J, with 8 bases between. Germline-derived CDR1 and CDR2 are SNHLY and FYNNEI. The CDR3 has 16 amino acids. The CDR3 DNA reads TGTGCCAGCAGTGAAACTAGAACCTCTGGGGCCAACGTCCTGACTTTC. It is translated as CASSETRTSGANVLTF.

Regarding this clonotype: Because the CDR3 is missing its conserved closing phenylalanine or tryptophan, this is likely a read error. The chain employs TRBV27 and TRBJ1-5, with TRBD1 matching 11 bases. Germline-derived CDR1 and CDR2 are MNHEY and SMNVEV (reference sequence). After removal of 7 bases from V and 3 bases from J, the junction contained 8 bases not matched to a gene. The CDR3 has 16 residues. The CDR3 sequence: CASNTGQGATNQPQHL. The CDR3 DNA sequence: TGTGCCAGCAATACAGGACAGGGGGCTACCAATCAGCCCCAGCATTTG.

The chain carries TRBV29-1 and TRBJ2-5; TRBD2 agrees at 11 bases. J lost 3 bases, V lost 6 bases, and 12 bases had no gene match. The CDR3 runs 16 residues. CDR1 is SQVTM and CDR2 is ANQGSEA in the germline V gene. The CDR3 DNA is TGCAGCGTCTATAAGGACTTGGGACTAGCGGAAGAGACCCAGTACTTC. Translation: CSVYKDLGLAEETQYF.

The chain carries TRBV5-1 and TRBJ2-3; D is possibly TRBD2 (6 bases). The CDR3 extends over 16 amino acids. Germline values: CDR1 SGHRS, CDR2 YFSETQ. Trimming removed 3 bases from V and 2 bases from J, with 16 bases in between. Here the CDR3 reads CASSSVVAEDTDTQYF. The CDR3 nucleotides are TGCGCCAGCAGCTCCGTAGTAGCGGAGGACACAGATACGCAGTATTTT.

This clonotype has only a few counts. J is TRBJ2-3 and V is TRBV7-3; D remains ambiguous. This CDR3 spans 13 amino acids. Trimming left V 0 bases short and J 8 bases short, with 9 bases between. Germline CDR1 is SGHTA and CDR2 is FQGTGA. The CDR3 DNA reads as TGTGCCAGCAGCTTAACTGATCGTGCTACGCAGTATTTT. Its translation: CASSLTDRATQYF. The complete variable domain, with remaining parts taken from reference TRBV7-3 and TRBJ2-3, reads GAGVSQTPSNKVTEKGKYVELRCDPISGHTALYWYRQSLGQGPEFLIYFQGTGAADDSGLPNDRFFAVRPEGSVSTLKIQRTERGDSAVYLCASSLTDRATQYFGPGTRLTVL.

To note about this clonotype: Given a much more abundant clone one base away, this may be a read error. This likely comes from a read error, as the CDR3 has no conserved phenylalanine or tryptophan at its end. The rearrangement links TRBV7-2 to TRBJ1-2; D is uncertain. V was trimmed by 2 bases and J by 3 bases, leaving 1 base between them. This CDR3 is 11 amino acids long. The germline gives CDR1 SGHTA, CDR2 FQGNSA. CDR3 region: CASSLYYGYTS. DNA of the CDR3: TGTGCCAGCAGCTTATACTATGGCTACACCTCC.

This clonotype was seen more than once but under ten times. The junction and the germline gene differ at one end; a read error may be behind it. The chain couples TRBV7-7 to TRBJ2-5; 9 bases are shared with TRBD2. The CDR3 runs 15 residues. Germline CDR1 is SSHAT and CDR2 is FNYEAQ (reference sequence). The CDR3 region is CASSPGTSLIETQYF. CDR3 sequence (DNA): TGTGCTAGCAGCCCAGGGACTAGCCTAATCGAGACCCAGTACTTC.

The CDR3 sequence: CASSFPRGVSVVSTDTQYF. The CDR3, as DNA: TGTGCCAGCAGCTTCCCTAGAGGGGTTTCGGTTGTCAGCACAGATACGCAGTATTTT. V is TRBV5-6 and J is TRBJ2-3; tentatively, D is TRBD1 or TRBD2 (5 bases each). V lost 2 bases to trimming and J lost 0 bases, with 22 bases between them. This CDR3 contains 19 residues. CDR1 and CDR2 from the germline V gene are SGHDT and YYEEEE.

This chain joins TRBV15 and TRBJ2-3; tentatively, D is TRBD1 (5 bases). The CDR3 runs to 14 residues. With 0 bases removed from V and 5 bases from J, the gap between germline ends came to 9 bases. Per the germline V gene, CDR1 is LNHNV and CDR2 is YYDKDF (reference sequence). CDR3 nucleotides: TGTGCCACCAGCAGAGATGGGGCCGGAGATACGCAGTATTTT. It specifies CATSRDGAGDTQYF.

In this sample, this clonotype turned up many times. This chain joins TRBV12-3 or TRBV12-4 and TRBJ2-1; D not certain. Trimming pared 3 bases from V and 3 bases from J, leaving 12 bases between. This CDR3 is 15 amino acids long. DNA of the CDR3: TGTGCCAGCAGTTTGAGAGAGCGAAACTACAATGAGCAGTTCTTC. It translates to CASSLRERNYNEQFF.

V is TRBV6-5 and J is TRBJ2-1; 11 bases are a match to TRBD2. V shed 5 bases, J shed 12 bases, and the junction held 12 bases outside the gene matches. There are 15 residues in the CDR3. Germline V gene lookup returns CDR1 MNHEY and CDR2 SVGAGI. The CDR3 sequence is CASSITSGRFDGQFF. DNA for the CDR3: TGTGCCAGCAGTATAACTAGCGGGAGATTCGATGGGCAGTTCTTC.

At least ten counts were recorded for this clonotype. Given a much more abundant clone one base away, this may be a read error. The J gene is TRBJ2-1, the V gene TRBV7-9, with 7 bases that match TRBD1. This CDR3 region has 18 residues. Germline V gene data show CDR1 as SEHNR and CDR2 as FQNEAQ (reference sequence). Trimming removed 5 bases from V and 7 bases from J; junction bases left unmatched: 20. The CDR3, as DNA: TGTGCCAGCAGCGGGCCAGGCAGGGGGAGTACCACGGGTAATGAGCAGTTCTTC. Its translation: CASSGPGRGSTTGNEQFF. The variable domain in full, completed from reference TRBV7-9 and TRBJ2-1, reads DTGVSQNPRHKITKRGQNVTFRCDPISEHNRLYWYRQTLGQGPEFLTYFQNEAQLEKSRLLSDRFSAERPKGSFSTLEIQRTEQGDSAMYLCASSGPGRGSTTGNEQFFGPGTRLTVL.

This chain links TRBV5-1 with TRBJ2-1; a weak D match, TRBD2 (6 bases). The CDR3 is 15 residues long. CDR1 and CDR2 (germline): SGHRS, YFSETQ. V was clipped by 5 bases and J by 6 bases, with 18 bases between them. The CDR3 DNA is TGCGCCAGCAGGGATAGCGGCGACCCTGGCAATGAGCAGTTCTTC. Translating it yields CASRDSGDPGNEQFF.

This clonotype was detected a few times. The chain employs TRBV7-6 and TRBJ2-3; 9 nucleotides line up with TRBD1. V trimming: 4 bases; J trimming: 3 bases; junction bases outside the gene matches: 8. The CDR3 contains 16 residues. The germline V gene has CDR1 SGHVS and CDR2 FNYEAQ. CDR3 sequence reads: CASSSQTGGSTDTQYF. For the CDR3, the DNA is TGTGCCAGCAGCTCTCAGACAGGGGGGTCAACAGATACGCAGTATTTT.

In its sample, this clonotype was seen a few times. The chain uses TRBV6-1 and TRBJ2-3; the D gene is possibly TRBD2 (5 bases). The CDR3 spans 14 residues. Trimming cost V 6 bases and J 3 bases, with 13 bases left between them. Germline V gene lookup returns CDR1 MNHNS and CDR2 SASEGT. This CDR3 reads CASRPRTGTDTQYF. CDR3 in DNA: TGTGCCAGCAGACCCCGCACGGGAACAGATACGCAGTATTTT.

This clonotype was observed at least ten times. Written as DNA, the CDR3 is TGCAGCGTTGAAGGTAGGGCAGGGTGGAACACTGAAGCTTTCTTT. Residues: CSVEGRAGWNTEAFF. The V and J genes are TRBV29-1 and TRBJ1-1, with D maybe TRBD1 (5 bases). V gave up 1 base and J gave up 1 base, with 13 bases separating them. The CDR3 covers 15 residues. Germline V gene sequence: CDR1 SQVTM, CDR2 ANQGSEA.

Worth noting for this clonotype: One end of the junction is discordant with germline, which a read error may explain. The CDR3 reads CASSYSGKTPRHF. As DNA, the CDR3 is TGTGCCAGCAGTTACTCCGGAAAGACACCCCGCCACTTT. J is TRBJ1-6 and V is TRBV6-5; D gene unclear. The CDR3 has 13 amino acids. Germline-derived CDR1 and CDR2 are MNHEY and SVGAGI.

The chain recombines TRBV7-3 with TRBJ2-3; 10 bases line up with TRBD2. This CDR3 has 15 amino acids. From germline, CDR1 is SGHTA and CDR2 FQGTGA. V trimming: 4 bases; J trimming: 4 bases; junction bases outside the gene matches: 5. This chain's CDR3 is CASSSSGRSADTQYF. The CDR3 DNA follows: TGTGCCAGCAGCTCTAGCGGGAGATCTGCAGATACGCAGTATTTT.

CDR3 region: CSVEDGRVQGKLFF. For the CDR3, the DNA is TGCAGCGTTGAAGATGGCAGGGTCCAGGGAAAACTGTTTTTT. This chain uses TRBV29-1 with TRBJ1-4, with a weak D call TRBD1 (5 bases). The CDR3 sequence is 14 residues long. Per the germline V gene, CDR1 is SQVTM and CDR2 is ANQGSEA. Trimming cost V 0 bases and J 10 bases, with 15 bases left between them.

In this sample, this clonotype turned up a few times. This chain links TRBV12-3 or TRBV12-4 with TRBJ2-1; D possibly matches TRBD1 or TRBD2 (5 bases each). The CDR3 length is 12 residues. The V and J ends lost 3 bases and 8 bases respectively, with 8 bases between them. The CDR3 nucleotides are TGTGCCAGCAGTTTCGGGGACGATGAGCAGTTCTTC. Its protein product is CASSFGDDEQFF.

In its sample, this clonotype was seen many times. This chain uses TRBV5-1 with TRBJ1-1; D is undetermined. Trimming took 0 bases from V and 10 from J, leaving 13 bases between them. The CDR3 has 13 residues. Germline CDR1 is SGHRS and CDR2 is YFSETQ. CDR3 DNA: TGCGCCAGCAGCTTGGAGGGAGTTCCGAGAGCTTTCTTT. This encodes CASSLEGVPRAFF.

This chain connects TRBV7-2 to TRBJ2-7; 11 bases map to TRBD2. CDR1 is SGHTA and CDR2 is FQGNSA in the germline V gene. This CDR3 is 16 amino acids long. After removal of 1 base from V and 6 bases from J, the junction contained 8 bases not matched to a gene. CDR3 sequence reads: CASSLDSGRALGEQYF. The CDR3 nucleotides read TGTGCCAGCAGCTTAGATAGCGGGAGGGCCCTGGGCGAGCAGTACTTC.

This clonotype was found a few times. V is TRBV28 and J is TRBJ2-3; 9 nucleotides line up with TRBD1. The CDR3 covers 15 residues. Germline values: CDR1 MDHEN, CDR2 SYDVKM. The V gene end was trimmed by 3 bases and the J gene end by 3 bases; junction bases not matched to a gene: 4. CDR3 nucleotides: TGTGCCAGCAGTTTGTGGGGACAGGGAACAGATACGCAGTATTTT. Translation: CASSLWGQGTDTQYF. Supplemented by reference TRBV28 and TRBJ2-3, the full variable domain reads DVKVTQSSRYLVKRTGEKVFLECVQDMDHENMFWYRQDPGLGLRLIYFSYDVKMKEKGDIPEGYSVSREKKERFSLILESASTNQTSMYLCASSLWGQGTDTQYFGPGTRLTVL.

This clonotype was picked up a small number of times. The chain uses TRBV15 and TRBJ2-1; TRBD1 or TRBD2 may be the D gene (5 bases each). The germline gives CDR1 LNHNV, CDR2 YYDKDF (reference sequence). This CDR3 spans 13 amino acids. Trimming took 0 bases from V and 13 from J, leaving 13 bases between them. The CDR3 region has the DNA TGTGCCACCAGCAGAGACGGGACCGGTTATCAGTTCTTC. Translating gives CATSRDGTGYQFF.

This clonotype has just a few counts. The rearrangement uses TRBV5-1 and TRBJ1-6; no firm D call. V was trimmed by 4 bases and J by 6 bases, leaving 17 bases between them. Germline assignment: CDR1 SGHRS and CDR2 YFSETQ. This CDR3 contains 16 residues. Written as DNA, the CDR3 is TGCGCCAGCAGCCCCGGACGGCGCAGCTTTAATTCACCCCTCCACTTT. This translates into CASSPGRRSFNSPLHF.

This clonotype is labeled medium-sized. The rearrangement joins TRBV6-5 to TRBJ2-3; 9 bases align to TRBD1. This CDR3 comprises 14 residues. Germline CDR1 and CDR2: MNHEY and SVGAGI. The trim removed 6 bases at V and 1 base at J, leaving 2 bases unmatched. The CDR3 nucleotides are TGTGCCAGCAGAAGGACAGGGGGCACAGATACGCAGTATTTT. It codes for CASRRTGGTDTQYF.